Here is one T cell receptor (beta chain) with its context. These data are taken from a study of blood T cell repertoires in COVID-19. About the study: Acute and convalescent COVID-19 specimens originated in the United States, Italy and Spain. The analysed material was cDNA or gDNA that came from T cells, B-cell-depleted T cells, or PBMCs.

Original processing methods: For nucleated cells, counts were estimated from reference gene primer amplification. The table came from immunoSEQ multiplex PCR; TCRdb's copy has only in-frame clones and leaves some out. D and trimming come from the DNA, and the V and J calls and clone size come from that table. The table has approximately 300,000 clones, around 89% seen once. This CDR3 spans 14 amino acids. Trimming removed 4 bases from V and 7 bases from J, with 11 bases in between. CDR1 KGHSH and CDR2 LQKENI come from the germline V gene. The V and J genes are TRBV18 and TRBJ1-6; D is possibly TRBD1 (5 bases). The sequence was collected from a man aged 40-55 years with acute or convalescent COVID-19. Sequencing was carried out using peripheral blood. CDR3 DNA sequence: TGTGCCAGCTCACTTCAGGAGGGGAATTCACCCCTCCACTTT. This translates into CASSLQEGNSPLHF.